The clone carrying this T cell receptor beta chain appeared a few times. Assay used: immunoSEQ multiplex PCR; TCRdb lists only in-frame clones, some missing. The sample carries fewer than 250,000 clones, roughly 80% recorded once. This specimen comes from a study of blood T cell repertoires in COVID-19. Germline values: CDR1 LNHDA, CDR2 SQIVND (reference sequence). The CDR3 consists of 13 residues. V lost 2 bases and J 8 bases, leaving 7 bases between the germline ends. V gene TRBV19 combines with J gene TRBJ1-6, with no clear D. The sample comprised peripheral blood. The source is a woman aged 70 to 79 with active or convalescent COVID-19. CDR3 loop: CASSIIGDSPLHF. The CDR3 DNA sequence: TGTGCCAGTAGTATAATCGGGGATTCACCCCTCCACTTT.